The source of this TCR beta chain is a study of identical twins. Findings and limits, study-wide: Insertions ran lower in abundant cord blood beta clonotypes, though not in memory repertoires. Models, which agreed with sharing between unrelated individuals, nonetheless underestimated the out-of-frame TCR alpha sharing seen in monozygotic twins.

Notes on this clonotype: Its matching antigen is unknown.

Trimming left V 2 bases short and J 0 bases short, with 13 bases between. The CDR3 spans 16 residues. Germline assignment: CDR1 SEHNR and CDR2 FQNEAQ (reference sequence). Using its own MiXCR run on the 5' RACE reads, TCRdb lists one record per CDR3 protein. There are 450,000 to 600,000 distinct CDR3 sequences in the sample; about 20% occur only once, and approximately 0.52% lies in the top ten. Separately, the same data were catalogued under a study of yellow fever vaccine responses in identical twins. From that second work: Twins' T cell vaccine responses reportedly looked partly convergent, partly personalized.

This sequence was found in a woman aged 18-29 years in good health. The chain has TRBV7-9 and TRBJ1-1; D is undetermined. Specimen: CD4+ T cells sorted from blood. In nucleotides, the CDR3 is TGTGCCAGCAGCTTATATAGTCACCCTCTGAACACTGAAGCTTTCTTT. Its translation is CASSLYSHPLNTEAFF.